The T cell receptor beta chain under discussion was sequenced for a study of T cells after yellow fever vaccination. Findings of the study overall: FACS-sorted repertoires could harbor abundant contaminating bulk-population clonotypes.

Looked up from germline, CDR1 is MNHEY and CDR2 is SVGEGT. V was shortened by 7 bases and J by 2 bases, with 11 bases between the two germline ends. The CDR3 loop spans 14 amino acids. In TCRdb, the 5' RACE reads were re-called with MiXCR into one record per CDR3 protein. The data contain about 74,000 distinct CDR3 sequences, roughly 6.9% of them singletons. This clonotype showed up many times. Its antigen is unknown. The sequence came from a man aged 18 to 30 who received the YFV17D yellow fever vaccine. Sequenced here: CD8+ T cells sorted from PBMCs, sampled about 5 days after the first yellow fever vaccination. This chain links TRBV6-2 or TRBV6-3 with TRBJ2-2; the D gene is possibly TRBD2 (5 bases). The CDR3 spells CASTARANTGELFF. In nucleotides, the CDR3 is TGTGCCAGCACCGCGCGGGCCAACACCGGGGAGCTGTTTTTT.